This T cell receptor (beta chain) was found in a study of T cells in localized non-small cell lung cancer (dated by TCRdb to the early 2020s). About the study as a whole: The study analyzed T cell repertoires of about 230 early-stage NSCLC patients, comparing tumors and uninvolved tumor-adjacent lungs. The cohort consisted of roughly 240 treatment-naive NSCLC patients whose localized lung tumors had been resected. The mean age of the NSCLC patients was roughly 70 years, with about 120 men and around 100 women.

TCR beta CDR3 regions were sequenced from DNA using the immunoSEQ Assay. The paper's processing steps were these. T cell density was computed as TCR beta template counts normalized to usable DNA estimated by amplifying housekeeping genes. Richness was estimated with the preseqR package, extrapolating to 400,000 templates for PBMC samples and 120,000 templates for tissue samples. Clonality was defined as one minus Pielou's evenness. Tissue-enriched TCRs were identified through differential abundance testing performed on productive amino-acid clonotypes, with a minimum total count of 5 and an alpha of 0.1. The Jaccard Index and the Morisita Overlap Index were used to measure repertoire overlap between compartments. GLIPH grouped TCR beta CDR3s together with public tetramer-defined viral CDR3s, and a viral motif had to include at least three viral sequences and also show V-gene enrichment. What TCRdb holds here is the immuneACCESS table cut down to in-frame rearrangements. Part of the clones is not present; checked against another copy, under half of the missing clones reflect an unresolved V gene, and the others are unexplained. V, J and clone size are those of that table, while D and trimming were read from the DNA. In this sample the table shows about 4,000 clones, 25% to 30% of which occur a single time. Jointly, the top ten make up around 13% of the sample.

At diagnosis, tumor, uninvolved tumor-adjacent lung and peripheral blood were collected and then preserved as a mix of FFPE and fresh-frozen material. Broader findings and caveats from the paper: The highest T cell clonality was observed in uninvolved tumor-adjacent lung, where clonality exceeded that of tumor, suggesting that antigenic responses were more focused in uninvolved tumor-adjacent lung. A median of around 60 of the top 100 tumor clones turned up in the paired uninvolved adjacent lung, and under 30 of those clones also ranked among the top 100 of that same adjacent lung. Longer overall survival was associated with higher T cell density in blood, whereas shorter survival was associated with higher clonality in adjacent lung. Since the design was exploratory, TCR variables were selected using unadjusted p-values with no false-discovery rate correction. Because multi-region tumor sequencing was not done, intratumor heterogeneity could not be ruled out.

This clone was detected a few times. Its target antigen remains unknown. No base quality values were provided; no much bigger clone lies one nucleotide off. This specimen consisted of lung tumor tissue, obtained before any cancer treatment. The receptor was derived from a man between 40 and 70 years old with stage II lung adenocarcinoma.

The DNA is as follows: TGCGCCAGCAGCTACGACAGGGCGAGCAATGAGCAGTTCTTC. This is translated as CASSYDRASNEQFF. The V gene is TRBV5-1 and the J gene is TRBJ2-1, and TRBD1 aligns with 7 junction nucleotides. The germline V gene gives CDR1 as SGHRS and CDR2 as YFSETQ. The junction shows trimming of 3 bases on V and 6 bases on J, and the gene matches do not reach 6 bases of it. Measured from the cysteine to the phenylalanine, the CDR3 is 14 residues long. Just the 42-base CDR3 DNA is kept, in frame starting at base 1.